This T cell receptor (beta chain) is from a study of blood T cell repertoires in COVID-19. The table came from immunoSEQ multiplex PCR; TCRdb's copy has only in-frame clones and leaves some out. Of about 210,000 clones detected, about 86% appear once; the ten largest clones hold about 8.9%. The length of the CDR3 is 21 residues. Germline CDR1 reads LGHNA; CDR2 reads YNFKEQ. After removal of 0 bases from V and 0 bases from J, the junction contained 12 bases not matched to a gene. This TCR was recovered from a woman aged 50 to 60 with acute COVID-19. Source material: PBMCs or T cells enriched from blood (not recorded which). This chain uses TRBV4-2 with TRBJ2-4, with 12 bases that match TRBD2. In nucleotides, the CDR3 is TGTGCCAGCAGCCAAGATCCTGGGACTAGCGGGCCTTCCATAGCCAAAAACATTCAGTACTTC. It encodes CASSQDPGTSGPSIAKNIQYF.